The sequence of this T cell receptor (beta chain) was determined in a study of vaccination and CD4 T cells after COVID-19. Cultured CD4+ T cells had their DNA profiled by the Oncomine TCR Beta short-read assay. A single record per CDR3 protein comes from TCRdb applying MiXCR to the PCR reads. There are roughly 20,000 distinct CDR3 sequences in the sample; roughly 51% occur only once, and roughly 9.3% lies in the top ten. J gave up 1 base and V 6 bases, and 7 bases lay outside the gene matches. The CDR3 runs 16 residues. Germline loops: CDR1 SGHTA, CDR2 FQGNSA. Treatment given: 10-day PBMC culture with coronavirus spike peptide pools or control peptides (ViraFEST assay). A word on this clonotype: Its antigen is still unknown.

The origin of this receptor is a human donor who had recovered from COVID-19. Sequenced input: CD4+ T cells from blood, cultured in vitro. The J gene is TRBJ2-5, the V gene TRBV7-2, with 11 positions matching TRBD1. The CDR3 sequence: CASRRGTGGSQETQYF. The DNA for the CDR3 is TGTGCCAGCAGGCGCGGGACAGGGGGTTCCCAAGAGACCCAGTACTTC. Full variable domain (missing parts from reference TRBV7-2 and TRBJ2-5): GAGVSQSPSNKVTEKGKDVELRCDPISGHTALYWYRQSLGQGLEFLIYFQGNSAPDKSGLPSDRFSAERTGGSVSTLTIQRTQQEDSAVYLCASRRGTGGSQETQYFGPGTRLLVL.